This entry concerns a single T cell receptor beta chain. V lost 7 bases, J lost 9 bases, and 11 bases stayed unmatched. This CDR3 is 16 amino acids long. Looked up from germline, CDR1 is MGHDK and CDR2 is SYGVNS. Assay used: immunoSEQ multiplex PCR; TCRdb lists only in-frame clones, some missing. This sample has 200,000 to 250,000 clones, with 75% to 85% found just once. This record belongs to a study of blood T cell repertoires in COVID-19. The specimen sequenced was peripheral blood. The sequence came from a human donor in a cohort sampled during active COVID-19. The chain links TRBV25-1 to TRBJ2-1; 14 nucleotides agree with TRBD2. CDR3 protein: CASKNAGTSGSGEQFF. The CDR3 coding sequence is TGTGCCAGCAAAAATGCCGGGACTAGCGGGAGCGGTGAGCAGTTCTTC.